The 20 T cell receptor beta chains in this list originate from one sample, sequenced in a study of response to subunit inactivated influenza vaccine. TCRdb re-analysed the RT-PCR reads in MiXCR, keeping a single row per CDR3 protein. This table holds about 480,000 distinct CDR3 sequences, about 25% found once. Here the sequenced sample was CD4+ T cells sorted from PBMCs, taken 5 days after vaccination. These receptors originate from a middle-aged man who received an inactivated influenza vaccine.

Details on this clonotype: This could be a read error, since a much larger clone is one nucleotide away. V and J are TRBV5-1 and TRBJ2-1, with unresolved D. Germline loops: CDR1 SGHRS, CDR2 YFSETQ. The CDR3 is made up of 15 amino acids. The CDR3 here is CASSRIPETYDEQFF. DNA of the CDR3: TGCGCCAGCAGCCGCATACCAGAAACCTACGATGAGCAGTTCTTC.

This chain links TRBV5-8 with TRBJ1-1, with D unclear. This CDR3 spans 14 amino acids. The V end lost 0 bases, the J end lost 0 bases, and 6 bases lay between the germline ends. CDR1 is SGHTS and CDR2 is YDEGEE in the germline V gene. The DNA of the CDR3 is TGTGCCAGCAGCTTGGGTCGAGTGAACACTGAAGCTTTCTTT. Protein product: CASSLGRVNTEAFF.

This clonotype was seen a handful of times. The rearrangement uses TRBV6-5 and TRBJ2-7; weak D call: TRBD1 (5 bases). V lost 2 bases and J 5 bases, leaving 16 bases between the germline ends. This CDR3 is built from 15 residues. Germline V gives CDR1 MNHEY, CDR2 SVGAGI. This chain's CDR3 is CASSYRQGSSHEQYF. CDR3 coding DNA: TGTGCCAGCAGTTACCGGCAGGGCTCGTCCCACGAGCAGTACTTC.

This chain links TRBV2 with TRBJ2-5; D is ambiguous. V was clipped by 6 bases and J by 4 bases, with 15 bases between them. The CDR3 covers 14 residues. In germline, CDR1 is SNHLY, CDR2 FYNNEI. CDR3 region: CASSRNPAGETQYF. DNA for the CDR3: TGTGCCAGCAGCAGGAACCCAGCAGGAGAGACCCAGTACTTC.

The chain's CDR3 is CSVPGHRGYEQYF. CDR3 sequence (DNA): TGCAGCGTCCCGGGACATAGGGGCTACGAGCAGTACTTC. The V call is TRBV29-1, the J call TRBJ2-7, with a possible D match to TRBD1 (6 bases). This CDR3 region has 13 residues. Germline V CDR1 and CDR2: SQVTM, ANQGSEA. V was clipped by 6 bases and J by 3 bases, with 15 bases between them.

For the CDR3, the DNA is TGCAGTGCTAGGTCTACCAGGGTAGGAGAGACCCAGTACTTC. This translates into CSARSTRVGETQYF. This chain links TRBV20-1 with TRBJ2-5; D may be TRBD1 (5 bases). The CDR3 spans 14 residues. The germline V gene encodes CDR1 DFQATT and CDR2 SNEGSKA (reference sequence). Deletions cut 3 bases from V and 4 bases from J, with 15 bases between.

This clonotype was detected ten times or more. V and J are TRBV29-1 and TRBJ2-2; D is ambiguous. Germline CDR1 reads SQVTM; CDR2 reads ANQGSEA. The CDR3 has 13 residues. The V end was cut by 3 bases, the J end by 2 bases, with 7 bases between. Written as DNA, the CDR3 is TGCAGCGTTGACCCCAGTAACACCGGGGAGCTGTTTTTT. Its translation: CSVDPSNTGELFF.

The chain recombines TRBV10-3 with TRBJ2-1; D is unresolved. Trimming removed 0 bases at V and 6 bases at J, with 12 bases between. The CDR3 is 15 residues long. The germline CDR1 and CDR2 sequences are ENHRY and SYGVKD. CDR3 residues: CAISESSTPFNEQFF. For the CDR3, the DNA is TGTGCCATCAGTGAGTCGAGTACGCCTTTCAATGAGCAGTTCTTC.

This chain connects TRBV6-5 to TRBJ2-5; 8 bases are shared with TRBD1. The germline V gene encodes CDR1 MNHEY and CDR2 SVGAGI. This CDR3 region has 16 residues. The J segment lost 3 bases and the V segment lost 0 bases, leaving 6 bases of the junction unmatched. The CDR3 DNA sequence: TGTGCCAGCAGTTACTCCGGGACAGGTGGGAAAGAGACCCAGTACTTC. Protein product: CASSYSGTGGKETQYF.

This sequence joins TRBV7-9 and TRBJ2-1; maybe TRBD2 (5 bases). The CDR3 has 15 residues. V gave up 4 bases and J gave up 8 bases, with 18 bases separating them. Looked up from germline, CDR1 is SEHNR and CDR2 is FQNEAQ (reference sequence). The CDR3, as DNA: TGTGCCAGCAGCTCTAAGGCCCTCGAGGGCGATGAGCAGTTCTTC. As protein: CASSSKALEGDEQFF.

This chain uses TRBV30 with TRBJ2-4; no clear D. The germline V gene has CDR1 GTSNPN and CDR2 SVGIG (reference sequence). V lost 4 bases and J lost 4, with 11 bases in between. The CDR3 totals 13 residues. This CDR3 reads CAWTAEIKNIQYF. The CDR3 DNA reads as TGTGCCTGGACAGCTGAAATAAAAAACATTCAGTACTTC.

A few counts support this clonotype. This rearrangement joins TRBV3-1 to TRBJ2-3; 8 nucleotides agree with TRBD1. Looked up from germline, CDR1 is LGHDT and CDR2 is YNNKEL (reference sequence). After removal of 3 bases from V and 2 bases from J, the junction contained 1 base not matched to a gene. This CDR3 spans 14 amino acids. The CDR3, as DNA: TGTGCCAGCAGCCAGACAGGGGCCACAGATACGCAGTATTTT. Translated: CASSQTGATDTQYF.

This clonotype has just a few counts. The gene calls are TRBV6-2 or TRBV6-3 and TRBJ2-3; D is ambiguous. The V end was cut by 7 bases, the J end by 6 bases, with 14 bases between. This CDR3 is built from 13 residues. Germline-derived CDR1 and CDR2 are MNHEY and SVGEGT. The CDR3 coding sequence is TGTGCCAGCACTCCCCCTGGGTGGGATACGCAGTATTTT. Protein product: CASTPPGWDTQYF.

The chain is built from TRBV20-1 and TRBJ2-3; perhaps D is TRBD1 or TRBD2 (6 bases each). Germline CDR1 reads DFQATT; CDR2 reads SNEGSKA (reference sequence). V gave up 0 bases and J gave up 3 bases, with 16 bases separating them. The length of the CDR3 is 16 residues. In DNA form, the CDR3 reads TGCAGTGCTAGAGACGTTTCGGGGGCTAAGACAGATACGCAGTATTTT. Translation gives CSARDVSGAKTDTQYF.

The V call is TRBV27, the J call TRBJ2-3; D gene unclear. CDR1 and CDR2 (germline): MNHEY, SMNVEV (reference sequence). Deletions cut 7 bases from V and 0 bases from J, with 11 bases between. The CDR3 spans 14 residues. CDR3 coding DNA: TGTGCCAGCAAGGCCAGCCGAAGCACAGATACGCAGTATTTT. Translation: CASKASRSTDTQYF.

This clonotype has more than one count but fewer than ten. V gene TRBV6-1 combines with J gene TRBJ2-7; TRBD1 aligns across 8 bases. The CDR3 is 14 amino acids. Trimming cost V 6 bases and J 0 bases; bases outside gene matches: 4. Germline CDR1 reads MNHNS; CDR2 reads SASEGT. This chain's CDR3 is CASRPTGDSYEQYF. CDR3 sequence (DNA): TGTGCCAGCAGGCCGACAGGGGACTCCTACGAGCAGTACTTC.

This chain connects TRBV5-6 to TRBJ1-4; TRBD1 matches 9 bases. V dropped 5 bases and J dropped 4; count of bases not matched to a gene: 9. Germline V gene data show CDR1 as SGHDT and CDR2 as YYEEEE. The CDR3 has 16 amino acids. The CDR3 loop is CASSRRPGQGNEKLFF. CDR3 coding DNA: TGTGCCAGCAGTCGTCGTCCGGGACAGGGTAATGAAAAACTGTTTTTT.

This clonotype was observed a handful of times. The CDR3 DNA sequence: TGCAGTGGTGTCGGGGGGCGGATATATGGCTACACCTTC. Its protein is CSGVGGRIYGYTF. The rearrangement uses TRBV20-1 and TRBJ1-2; weak D call: TRBD1 (6 bases). CDR3 length: 13 amino acids. Looked up from germline, CDR1 is DFQATT and CDR2 is SNEGSKA (reference sequence). Trimming took 7 bases from V and 5 from J, leaving 17 bases between them.

V and J are TRBV27 and TRBJ2-2, with D unresolved. CDR1 is MNHEY and CDR2 is SMNVEV in the germline V gene (reference sequence). Trimming removed 8 bases at V and 4 bases at J, with 8 bases between. This CDR3 spans 12 amino acids. CDR3 residues: CASEGSTGELFF. For the CDR3, the DNA is TGTGCCAGCGAAGGATCCACCGGGGAGCTGTTTTTT.

This clonotype was found once. V usage is TRBV2 and J usage is TRBJ2-1, with D tentatively TRBD1 (5 bases). The CDR3 loop spans 15 amino acids. Germline CDR1 SNHLY, CDR2 FYNNEI. The ends were cut back, 2 bases at V and 3 bases at J, with 11 bases in the middle. Here the CDR3 DNA reads TGTGCCAGCAGTGAACAGGGCGAGTACTACAATGAGCAGTTCTTC. Protein sequence: CASSEQGEYYNEQFF.